This TCR beta chain was identified during a study of blood T cell repertoires in COVID-19. Study details: Sites across the United States, Italy and Spain contributed samples from acute and convalescent COVID-19. T cells, B-cell-depleted T cells, or PBMCs supplied cDNA or gDNA.

In the study's own analysis: How many nucleated cells were present was estimated from reference gene primer amplification. Some clones are missing from TCRdb's copy, which holds only in-frame ones; the method was immunoSEQ multiplex PCR. The V and J calls and clone size are taken from that table; D and trimming were inferred from the DNA. This table has about 200,000 clones, approximately 86% appearing once. This CDR3 is built from 13 residues. Trimming stripped 4 bases from V and 4 bases from J, with 13 bases between. CDR1 is GTSNPN and CDR2 is SVGIG in the germline V gene (reference sequence). The sequence was obtained from a man aged 18 to 30 with active or convalescent COVID-19. The chain joins TRBV30 to TRBJ1-2, with D tentatively TRBD1 (5 bases). Sequencing input: peripheral blood. CDR3 DNA sequence: TGTGCCTGGACCCCGGGGGGGACCTATGGCTACACCTTC. It is translated as CAWTPGGTYGYTF.